The source of this T cell receptor beta chain is a study of shared clonotypes between healthy human individuals. Using immunoSEQ multiplex PCR, the repertoire was profiled, and TCRdb retains in-frame clones only, with some absent. The data show 950,000 to 1,100,000 clones, about 77% seen once. V lost 1 base and J lost 7, with 14 bases in between. Germline V lookup: CDR1 SGHTA, CDR2 FQGNSA. The CDR3 consists of 16 residues. The chain has TRBV7-2 and TRBJ1-6; D unresolved. The sequence was obtained from a man aged 18 to 30 in good health. Sequencing input: memory CD4+ T cells sorted from blood. The subset is: CD45RA-negative fraction. DNA of the CDR3: TGTGCCAGCAGCTTAGAGAAGGGTCGAGGGAATTCACCCCTCCACTTT. It translates to CASSLEKGRGNSPLHF.